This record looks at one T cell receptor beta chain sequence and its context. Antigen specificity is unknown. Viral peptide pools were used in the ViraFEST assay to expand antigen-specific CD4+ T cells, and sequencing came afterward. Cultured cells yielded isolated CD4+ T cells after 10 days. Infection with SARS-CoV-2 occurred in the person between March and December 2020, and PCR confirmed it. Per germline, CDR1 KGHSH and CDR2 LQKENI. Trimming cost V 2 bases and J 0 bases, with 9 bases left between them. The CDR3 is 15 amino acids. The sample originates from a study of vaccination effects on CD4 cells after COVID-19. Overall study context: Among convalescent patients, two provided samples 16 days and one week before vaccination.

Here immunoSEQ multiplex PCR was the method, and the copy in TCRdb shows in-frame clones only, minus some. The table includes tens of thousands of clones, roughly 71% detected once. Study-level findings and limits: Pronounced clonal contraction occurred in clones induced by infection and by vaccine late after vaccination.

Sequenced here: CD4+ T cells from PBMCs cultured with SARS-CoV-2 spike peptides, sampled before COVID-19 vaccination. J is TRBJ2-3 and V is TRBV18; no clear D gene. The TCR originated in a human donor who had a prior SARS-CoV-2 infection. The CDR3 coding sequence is TGTGCCAGCTCACCATGGGATACTAGCACAGATACGCAGTATTTT. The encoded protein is CASSPWDTSTDTQYF. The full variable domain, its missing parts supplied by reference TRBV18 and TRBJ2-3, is NAGVMQNPRHLVRRRGQEARLRCSPMKGHSHVYWYRQLPEEGLKFMVYLQKENIIDESGMPKERFSAEFPKEGPSILRIQQVVRGDSAAYFCASSPWDTSTDTQYFGPGTRLTVL.